This TCR beta chain is drawn from a study of CD8+ T cells in alopecia areata. At the level of the study: Treatment with tofacitinib (6 to 18 months) was followed by 6 months off drug. Disease severity was quantified as SALT score of affected scalp area. Overall study findings and caveats: For lesional scalp, especially alopecia totalis/universalis, clonality was higher than in normal scalp. When scalp samples are sequenced, resident alphabeta T cells of normal skin are also captured.

Trimming took off 1 base at V and 6 bases at J, with 6 bases between the two ends. CDR3 length: 11 residues. Germline CDR1 and CDR2: SQVTM and ANQGSEA. RNA, once extracted, was reverse transcribed into cDNA for use as the sequencing template. The repertoire was sequenced with immunoSEQ multiplex PCR; TCRdb's copy has only in-frame clones and lacks some. The table has about 140,000 clones, around 83% seen once. On this clone itself: Its specificity is unknown.

The treatment is: oral pan-JAK inhibitor, 5-10 mg twice daily. The source of this sequence is a human donor with alopecia areata. The chain has TRBV29-1 and TRBJ1-2; D not certain. The sequencing used CD8+ T cells sorted from blood, collected at week 4, from a patient treated with tofacitinib. CDR3 sequence (DNA): TGCAGCGTTGAAGTTTTGGATGGCTACACCTTC. This sequence encodes CSVEVLDGYTF.